The clone carrying this T cell receptor beta chain was recorded at least ten times. Its target is not known. TCRdb recomputed calls from the 5' RACE reads with MiXCR, one row per CDR3 protein. The sample includes approximately 890,000 distinct CDR3 sequences, 9% to 15% seen only once; the top ten take around 1.6%. This entry comes from a study of identical twins. General study findings and limits: Partial confounding of zero-insertion analyses by invariant MAIT and iNKT cells was possible. When twins shared out-of-frame alpha sequences, those sequences had excess low generation probability. There were fewer insertions in abundant cord blood beta clonotypes, but memory repertoires showed no such pattern.

Everyone who donated was a healthy Caucasian. The same sample was also used in a study of yellow fever vaccine responses in identical twins.

Sequenced: PBMCs. This TCR came from a woman aged 18-30 years in good health.

CDR3 nucleotide sequence: TGTGCCAGCAGTGTGATAGTCGGCAATCAGCCCCAGCATTTT. As protein: CASSVIVGNQPQHF. This chain links TRBV28 with TRBJ1-5; D ambiguous. The germline V and J ends were trimmed by 5 bases and 2 bases, with 10 bases remaining between them. CDR1 is MDHEN and CDR2 is SYDVKM in the germline V gene. The CDR3 runs 14 residues.